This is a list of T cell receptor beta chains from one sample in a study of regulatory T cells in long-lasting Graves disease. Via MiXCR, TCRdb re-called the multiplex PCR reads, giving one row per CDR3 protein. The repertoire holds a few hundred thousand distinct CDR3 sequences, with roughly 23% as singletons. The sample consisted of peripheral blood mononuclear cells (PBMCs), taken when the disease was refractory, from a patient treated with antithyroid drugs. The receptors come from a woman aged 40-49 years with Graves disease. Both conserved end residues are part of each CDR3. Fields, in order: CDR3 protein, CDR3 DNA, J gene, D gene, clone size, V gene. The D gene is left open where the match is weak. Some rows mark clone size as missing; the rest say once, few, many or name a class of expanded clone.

CASTRQNYGYTF,TGTGCCAGCACCCGACAGAACTATGGCTACACCTTC,TRBJ1-2,-,many,TRBV7-9
CASSQAVSSYNEQFF,TGTGCCAGCAGTCAAGCGGTCAGCTCCTACAATGAGCAGTTCTTC,TRBJ2-1,-,few,TRBV12-3/TRBV12-4
CASSLNIAGETQYF,TGTGCCAGCAGTTTAAATATAGCGGGGGAGACCCAGTACTTC,TRBJ2-5,TRBD2,many,TRBV12-3/TRBV12-4
CASSQGGAGELFF,TGTGCCAGCAGTCAAGGTGGGGCCGGGGAGCTGTTTTTT,TRBJ2-2,-,few,TRBV14
CASSRRQGALAFF,TGTGCCAGCAGCCGCCGACAGGGGGCTTTGGCTTTCTTT,TRBJ1-1,TRBD1,many,TRBV28
CASSALSGELFF,TGTGCCAGCAGCGCCCTATCCGGGGAGCTGTTTTTT,TRBJ2-2,-,-,TRBV9
CASTATDSNTGELFF,TGTGCCAGCACCGCGACAGACTCGAACACCGGGGAGCTGTTTTTT,TRBJ2-2,-,few,TRBV11-2
CASSPWATASGELFF,TGTGCCAGCAGCCCCTGGGCGACGGCTAGCGGGGAGCTGTTTTTT,TRBJ2-2,-,many,TRBV5-5
CASRGTSGPGELFF,TGTGCCAGCAGGGGGACTAGCGGCCCCGGGGAGCTGTTTTTT,TRBJ2-2,TRBD2,-,TRBV6-1
CASSQGTIKQETQYF,TGTGCCAGCAGCCAGGGGACTATAAAACAAGAGACCCAGTACTTC,TRBJ2-5,-,-,TRBV13
CASSRDTYEQYF,TGTGCCAGCAGCAGGGACACCTACGAGCAGTACTTC,TRBJ2-7,-,many,TRBV12-3/TRBV12-4
CASTTDAMRANYGYTF,TGTGCCAGCACGACGGATGCGATGCGTGCGAACTATGGCTACACCTTC,TRBJ1-2,-,many,TRBV6-1
CASSLGGLAGREQYF,TGTGCCAGCAGCTTAGGCGGGCTAGCGGGAAGGGAGCAGTACTTC,TRBJ2-7,TRBD2,few,TRBV7-8
CASSLERVNTGELFF,TGTGCCAGCAGCTTAGAAAGGGTGAACACCGGGGAGCTGTTTTTT,TRBJ2-2,-,many,TRBV7-8
CASSGEGIGATDTQYF,TGTGCCAGCAGCGGTGAGGGAATCGGGGCTACGGATACGCAGTATTTT,TRBJ2-3,-,few,TRBV11-2
CANRLGTEYNSPLHF,TGCGCCAACAGACTCGGGACCGAATATAATTCACCCCTCCACTTT,TRBJ1-6,-,-,TRBV5-1
CASSRDRGESTEAFF,TGTGCCAGCAGTCGGGACAGGGGCGAGAGCACTGAAGCTTTCTTT,TRBJ1-1,TRBD1,many,TRBV11-2
CASSLAQGGNEQYF,TGTGCCAGCAGCTTAGCGCAGGGAGGGAACGAGCAGTACTTC,TRBJ2-7,TRBD2,few,TRBV11-2
CSVEGLQETQYF,TGCAGCGTTGAGGGACTGCAAGAGACCCAGTACTTC,TRBJ2-5,-,many,TRBV29-1